This T cell receptor beta chain was documented in a study of shared T cell receptors in the human thymus. Note on this clone: An end of the junction differs from the germline gene, which may be a read error. Distinct nucleotide sequences in the sample also encode this CDR3.

This CDR3 is 15 amino acids long. CDR1 and CDR2 from the germline V gene are MDHEN and SYDVKM. This table comes from immunoSEQ multiplex PCR, and its TCRdb copy is limited to in-frame clones, with some not included. This sample has more than 550,000 clones, with around 87% found just once. This sample also appeared in a second study, on human thymus T cells. That source reports: The donors were infants in Finland with congenital heart defects, otherwise immunologically healthy. The thymus was resected at corrective cardiac surgery. An apparent bias in V and J gene usage was seen in thymic and blood repertoires. Highly overlapping thymic repertoires among unrelated individuals were reported in related research.

This receptor was identified in a boy under two years old with a congenital heart defect. The genes are TRBV28 and TRBJ1-6, with 7 bases aligning to TRBD1. The sequenced sample was thymocytes. As DNA, the CDR3 is TGTGCCACCATCCGACAGGGCGCCTATAATTCCCCCCTCCACTTT. It encodes CATIRQGAYNSPLHF. Full variable domain (missing parts from reference TRBV28 and TRBJ1-6): DVKVTQSSRYLVKRTGEKVFLECVQDMDHENMFWYRQDPGLGLRLIYFSYDVKMKEKGDIPEGYSVSREKKERFSLILESASTNQTSMYLCATIRQGAYNSPLHFGNGTRLTVT.